This record looks at one T cell receptor beta chain sequence and its context. The antigen is not known. This sample is part of a study of T cell repertoires and Cas9 in healthy adults. Study context: Characterization of SpCas9-reactive CD4 and CD8 T cells covered multi-effector potency, cytotoxicity and lineage. Notes on the study in general: SpCas9-reactive regulatory T cells reportedly mitigated SpCas9-reactive effector T cells in vitro.

Clones were read by immunoSEQ multiplex PCR, and TCRdb kept only the in-frame ones, dropping some. The sample has 20,000 to 25,000 clones, under 95% seen once. CDR1 MGHRA and CDR2 YSYEKL come from the germline V gene. CDR3 length: 16 amino acids. Trimming removed 3 bases at V and 6 bases at J, with 18 bases between. The sequenced sample consisted of CD4+ effector T cells (CD127+, CD25-, CD137-, CD154-) from PBMCs; culture status not recorded. V gene TRBV4-1 combines with J gene TRBJ2-1, with D maybe TRBD2 (7 bases). The receptor comes from a human donor in good health. The CDR3 DNA reads TGCGCCAGCAGCCAGGGGGGGGCTAGTTGGGGCAATGAGCAGTTCTTC. This encodes CASSQGGASWGNEQFF.